These 14 T cell receptor beta chains were all obtained from the same sample, sequenced in a study of T cells after yellow fever vaccination. TCRdb re-derived calls from the 5' RACE reads in MiXCR, one entry per CDR3 protein. The data contain hundreds of thousands of distinct CDR3 sequences, around a sixth of them singletons. The sequencing here drew on PBMCs, taken around 5 days after the first yellow fever vaccination. The receptors here all came from a man aged 18 to 30 who received the YFV17D yellow fever vaccine.

This clonotype came up a few times. The V call is TRBV6-5, the J call TRBJ1-1; no clear D gene. CDR1 MNHEY and CDR2 SVGAGI come from the germline V gene. The CDR3 length is 15 residues. Trimming pared 2 bases from V and 4 bases from J, leaving 14 bases between. The CDR3 loop reads CASSYTGLTSTEAFF. In DNA form, the CDR3 reads TGTGCCAGCAGTTACACGGGTCTGACTTCCACTGAAGCTTTCTTT.

The rearrangement joins TRBV20-1 to TRBJ2-2; 10 nucleotides match TRBD2. Germline V gene data show CDR1 as DFQATT and CDR2 as SNEGSKA (reference sequence). This CDR3 contains 13 residues. The junction had 2 bases not matched to a gene; V was cut back by 4 bases and J by 6 bases. The CDR3 DNA reads as TGCAGTGCTATAGCGGGGGGTGCCGGGGAGCTGTTTTTT. It is translated as CSAIAGGAGELFF.

This chain uses TRBV11-2 with TRBJ1-6; D uncertain. Germline CDR1 and CDR2: SGHAT and FQNNGV. The CDR3 consists of 12 residues. V was pared by 2 bases and J by 15 bases, with 11 bases between. Written as DNA, the CDR3 is TGTGCCAGCAGCTTACCGTCGTCAGGCCTCCACTTT. Its protein product is CASSLPSSGLHF.

This clonotype occurred a few times. The chain carries TRBV5-1 and TRBJ2-2, with 7 bases lining up with TRBD2. Germline V gene lookup returns CDR1 SGHRS and CDR2 YFSETQ. Germline trimming cut 2 bases from V and 5 bases from J; bases unmatched to any gene: 6. The CDR3 spans 15 residues. The CDR3 DNA sequence: TGCGCCAGCAGCTTACGGCTAGCGGCTACCGGGGAGCTGTTTTTT. Amino acid sequence: CASSLRLAATGELFF.

The chain has TRBV5-4 and TRBJ2-4; the D gene could be TRBD1 or TRBD2 (5 bases each). Germline V gene lookup returns CDR1 SGHNT and CDR2 YYREEE (reference sequence). The V gene lost 4 bases and the J gene lost 5 bases, with 19 bases spanning the gap. The CDR3 runs 16 residues. The chain's CDR3 is CASSPGTGAQENIQYF. The DNA for the CDR3 is TGTGCCAGCAGCCCTGGGACGGGTGCCCAAGAAAACATTCAGTACTTC.

This sequence joins TRBV3-1 and TRBJ1-2, with 7 bases that match TRBD1. Trimming cost V 3 bases and J 8 bases; bases outside gene matches: 9. The germline CDR1 and CDR2 sequences are LGHDT and YNNKEL (reference sequence). This CDR3 spans 14 amino acids. The CDR3 protein is CASSHSSQGYGYTF. Here the CDR3 DNA reads TGTGCCAGCAGCCACTCTTCACAGGGGTACGGCTACACCTTC.

The CDR3 sequence: CASTRGWNQETQYF. The CDR3 region has the DNA TGTGCCAGCACCAGGGGATGGAACCAAGAGACCCAGTACTTC. The chain has TRBV6-2 or TRBV6-3 and TRBJ2-5; a weak D match, TRBD1 (6 bases). This CDR3 region has 14 residues. Per germline, CDR1 MNHEY and CDR2 SVGEGT. V lost 7 bases and J 0 bases, leaving 12 bases between the germline ends.

This chain uses TRBV7-2 with TRBJ2-2; 8 bases match TRBD2. Germline V CDR1 and CDR2: SGHTA, FQGNSA. The J segment lost 5 bases and the V segment lost 3 bases, leaving 5 bases of the junction unmatched. This CDR3 region has 15 residues. The CDR3 is CASSFGGGPTGELFF. The CDR3 DNA is TGTGCCAGCAGCTTCGGGGGGGGGCCAACCGGGGAGCTGTTTTTT.

This clonotype has more than one count but fewer than ten. The V call is TRBV5-1, the J call TRBJ2-7, with 9 bases identical to TRBD2. The ends lost 0 bases at V and 5 bases at J; junction bases unmatched: 6. Germline V gene data show CDR1 as SGHRS and CDR2 as YFSETQ. The CDR3 is 15 amino acids. The CDR3 here is CASSLAERGVDEQYF. DNA of the CDR3: TGCGCCAGCAGCTTGGCCGAGCGGGGGGTCGACGAGCAGTACTTC.

This clonotype was seen repeatedly, ten times or more. The chain recombines TRBV2 with TRBJ1-2; possibly TRBD1 for D (6 bases). The CDR3 is 16 amino acids. The V gene's germline CDR1 is SNHLY and CDR2 FYNNEI. The V end was cut by 7 bases, the J end by 4 bases, with 22 bases between. The CDR3 reads CASTGGAGHVAYGYTF. In DNA form, the CDR3 reads TGTGCCAGCACCGGGGGGGCAGGCCATGTCGCCTATGGCTACACCTTC.

This clonotype was observed a handful of times. The chain has TRBV21-1 and TRBJ1-6; the table names TRBD1, a call not compared with the DNA. TRBV21-1 corresponds to a pseudogene. The CDR3 covers 14 residues. The CDR3 sequence: CASLPGDRRSPLHF. CDR3 sequence (DNA): TGTGCCAGCCTCCCGGGGGACCGTAGGTCACCCCTCCACTTT.

The rearrangement joins TRBV20-1 to TRBJ2-3; 12 nucleotides agree with TRBD2. From germline, CDR1 is DFQATT and CDR2 SNEGSKA (reference sequence). The CDR3 extends over 16 amino acids. The trim removed 5 bases at V and 0 bases at J, leaving 6 bases unmatched. CDR3 amino acids: CSARGTSGQSTDTQYF. For the CDR3, the DNA is TGCAGTGCTCGGGGGACTAGCGGGCAAAGCACAGATACGCAGTATTTT.

The gene calls are TRBV20-1 and TRBJ1-1, with 7 bases fitting TRBD1. The CDR3 is made up of 12 amino acids. With 3 bases clipped from V and 5 bases from J, the junction kept 3 bases outside the gene matches. Germline assignment: CDR1 DFQATT and CDR2 SNEGSKA (reference sequence). Here the CDR3 DNA reads TGCAGTGCTAGCAGGGGGTGGACTGAAGCTTTCTTT. This translates into CSASRGWTEAFF.

The chain links TRBV7-2 to TRBJ2-2; D may be TRBD1 or TRBD2 (5 bases each). Looked up from germline, CDR1 is SGHTA and CDR2 is FQGNSA. Trimming took 2 bases from V and 0 from J, leaving 10 bases between them. This CDR3 spans 16 amino acids. This CDR3 reads CASSLFGATNTGELFF. The DNA of the CDR3 is TGTGCCAGCAGCTTATTCGGGGCTACGAACACCGGGGAGCTGTTTTTT.